The following is a T cell receptor (beta chain) sequence with its context. The antigen remains unidentified. The sample is drawn from a study of persistence of HIV-infected CD4 T cells. CDR1 MGHRA and CDR2 YSYEKL come from the germline V gene. The CDR3 consists of 16 residues. Trimming took 1 base from V and 0 from J, leaving 13 bases between them. The libraries were made with immunoSEQ version 4 in survey mode. The protocol was immunoSEQ multiplex PCR, while the TCRdb copy is restricted to in-frame clones and leaves out a portion. Of 25,000 to 35,000 clones listed, approximately 78% are singletons. Cells were stimulated with CMV-infected fibroblast lysates at about 9.4 ug/mL. CD40L-negative CD69-negative CD45RO-high memory CD4+ T cells were sorted as populations depleted of antigen-responding cells.

This specimen was CD4+ T cells sorted from PBMCs after roughly 18-hour stimulation, taken from a patient who received antiretroviral therapy. This chain uses TRBV4-1 with TRBJ2-7, with D perhaps TRBD1 (6 bases). The receptor was derived from an adult man with HIV who was CMV-seropositive. This chain's CDR3 is CASSQGRGAPSYEQYF. As DNA, the CDR3 is TGCGCCAGCAGCCAAGGCAGGGGAGCCCCCTCCTACGAGCAGTACTTC.